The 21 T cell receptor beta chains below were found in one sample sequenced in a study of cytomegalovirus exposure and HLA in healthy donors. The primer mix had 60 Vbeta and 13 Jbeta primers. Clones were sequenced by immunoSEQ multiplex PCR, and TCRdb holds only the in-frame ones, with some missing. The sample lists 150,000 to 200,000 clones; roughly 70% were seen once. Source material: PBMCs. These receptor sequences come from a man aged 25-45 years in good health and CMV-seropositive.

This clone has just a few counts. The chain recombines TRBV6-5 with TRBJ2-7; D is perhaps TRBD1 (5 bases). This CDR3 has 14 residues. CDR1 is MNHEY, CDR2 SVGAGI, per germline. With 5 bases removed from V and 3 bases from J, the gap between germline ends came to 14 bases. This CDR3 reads CASSPADISYEQYF. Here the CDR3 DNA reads TGTGCCAGCAGTCCCGCGGACATTAGCTACGAGCAGTACTTC.

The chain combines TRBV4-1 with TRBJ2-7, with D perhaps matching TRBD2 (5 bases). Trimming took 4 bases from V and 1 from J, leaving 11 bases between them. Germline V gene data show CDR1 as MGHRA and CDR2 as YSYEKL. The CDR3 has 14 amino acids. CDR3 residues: CASSPGLDSYEQYF. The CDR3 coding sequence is TGCGCCAGCAGCCCCGGACTGGATTCCTACGAGCAGTACTTC.

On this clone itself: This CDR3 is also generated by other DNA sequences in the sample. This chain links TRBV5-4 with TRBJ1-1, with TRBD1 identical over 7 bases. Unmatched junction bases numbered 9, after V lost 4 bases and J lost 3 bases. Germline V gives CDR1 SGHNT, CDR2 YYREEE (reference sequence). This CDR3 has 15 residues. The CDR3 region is CASSATTGSDTEAFF. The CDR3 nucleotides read TGTGCCAGCAGCGCCACGACAGGGAGCGACACTGAAGCTTTCTTT.

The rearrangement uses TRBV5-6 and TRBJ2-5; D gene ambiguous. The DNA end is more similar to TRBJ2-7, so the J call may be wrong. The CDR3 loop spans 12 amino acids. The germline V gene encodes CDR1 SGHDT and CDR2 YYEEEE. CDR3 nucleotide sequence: TGTGCCAGCAGCCGTTCTCTCTACGAGCAGTACTTC. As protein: CASSRSLYEQYF.

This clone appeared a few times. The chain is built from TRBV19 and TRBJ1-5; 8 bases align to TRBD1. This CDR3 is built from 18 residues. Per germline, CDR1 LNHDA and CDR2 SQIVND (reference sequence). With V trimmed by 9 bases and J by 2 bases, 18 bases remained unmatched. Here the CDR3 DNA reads TGTGCCAGCACGAGAGAAGTGACAGGGGAGTTCGGCAATCAGCCCCAGCATTTT. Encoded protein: CASTREVTGEFGNQPQHF.

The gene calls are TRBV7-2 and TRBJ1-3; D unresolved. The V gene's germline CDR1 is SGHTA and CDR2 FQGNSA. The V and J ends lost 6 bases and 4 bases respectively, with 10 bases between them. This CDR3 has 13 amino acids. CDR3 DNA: TGTGCCAGCAGACAATCCACCGGAAACACCATATATTTT. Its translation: CASRQSTGNTIYF.

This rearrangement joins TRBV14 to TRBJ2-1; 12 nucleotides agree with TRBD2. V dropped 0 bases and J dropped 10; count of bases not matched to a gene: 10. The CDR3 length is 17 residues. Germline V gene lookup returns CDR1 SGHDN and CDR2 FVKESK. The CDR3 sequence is CASSQDSPTSGSEEQFF. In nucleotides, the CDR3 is TGTGCCAGCAGCCAAGATAGCCCGACTAGCGGGAGTGAAGAGCAGTTCTTC.

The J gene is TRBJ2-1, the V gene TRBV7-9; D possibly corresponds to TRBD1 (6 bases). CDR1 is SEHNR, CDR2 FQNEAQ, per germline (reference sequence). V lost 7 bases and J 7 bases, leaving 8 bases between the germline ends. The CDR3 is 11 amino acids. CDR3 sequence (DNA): TGTGCCAGCACAGGGGCAAATGAGCAGTTCTTC. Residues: CASTGANEQFF. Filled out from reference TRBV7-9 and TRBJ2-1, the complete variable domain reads DTGVSQNPRHKITKRGQNVTFRCDPISEHNRLYWYRQTLGQGPEFLTYFQNEAQLEKSRLLSDRFSAERPKGSFSTLEIQRTEQGDSAMYLCASTGANEQFFGPGTRLTVL.

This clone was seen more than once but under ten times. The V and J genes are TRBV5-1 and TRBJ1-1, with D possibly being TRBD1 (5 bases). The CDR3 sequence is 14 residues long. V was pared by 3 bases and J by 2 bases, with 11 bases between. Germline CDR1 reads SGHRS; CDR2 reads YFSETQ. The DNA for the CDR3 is TGCGCCAGCAGCTACCGACAGAGTAACACTGAAGCTTTCTTT. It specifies CASSYRQSNTEAFF. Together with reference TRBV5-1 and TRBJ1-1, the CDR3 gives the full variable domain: KAGVTQTPRYLIKTRGQQVTLSCSPISGHRSVSWYQQTPGQGLQFLFEYFSETQRNKGNFPGRFSGRQFSNSRSEMNVSTLELGDSALYLCASSYRQSNTEAFFGQGTRLTVV.

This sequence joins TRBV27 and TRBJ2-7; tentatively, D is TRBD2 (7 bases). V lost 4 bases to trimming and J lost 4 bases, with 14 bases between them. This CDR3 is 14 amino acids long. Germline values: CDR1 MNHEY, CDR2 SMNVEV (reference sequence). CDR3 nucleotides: TGTGCCAGCAGTTCCGTTGGGGGGGCGTACGAGCAGTACTTC. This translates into CASSSVGGAYEQYF.

CDR3 amino acids: CAISERASGSGGNNEQFF. The CDR3 bases are TGTGCCATCAGTGAGAGGGCTAGCGGGAGTGGGGGAAACAATGAGCAGTTCTTC. This rearrangement joins TRBV10-3 to TRBJ2-1; 10 bases map to TRBD2. Germline CDR1 reads ENHRY; CDR2 reads SYGVKD. The CDR3 extends over 18 amino acids. Trimming at V came to 2 bases and at J to 5 bases, leaving 12 bases not matched to a gene.

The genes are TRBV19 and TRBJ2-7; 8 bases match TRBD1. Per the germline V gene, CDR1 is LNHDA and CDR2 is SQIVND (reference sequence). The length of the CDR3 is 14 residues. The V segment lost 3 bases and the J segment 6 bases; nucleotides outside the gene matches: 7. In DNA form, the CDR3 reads TGTGCCAGTAGTATGACAGGGGCATTCGGCGAGCAGTACTTC. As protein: CASSMTGAFGEQYF.

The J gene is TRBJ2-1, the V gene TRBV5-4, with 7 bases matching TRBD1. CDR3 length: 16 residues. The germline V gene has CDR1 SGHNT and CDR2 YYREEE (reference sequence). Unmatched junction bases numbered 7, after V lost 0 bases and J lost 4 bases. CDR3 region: CASSLEGARGYNEQFF. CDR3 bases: TGTGCCAGCAGCTTGGAGGGGGCAAGGGGTTACAATGAGCAGTTCTTC.

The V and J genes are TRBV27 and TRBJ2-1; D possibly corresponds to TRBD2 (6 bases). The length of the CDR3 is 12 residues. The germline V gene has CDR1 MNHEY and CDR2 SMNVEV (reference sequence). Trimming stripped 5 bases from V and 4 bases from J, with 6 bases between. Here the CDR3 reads CASSGTYNEQFF. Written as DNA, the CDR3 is TGTGCCAGCAGTGGGACTTACAATGAGCAGTTCTTC.

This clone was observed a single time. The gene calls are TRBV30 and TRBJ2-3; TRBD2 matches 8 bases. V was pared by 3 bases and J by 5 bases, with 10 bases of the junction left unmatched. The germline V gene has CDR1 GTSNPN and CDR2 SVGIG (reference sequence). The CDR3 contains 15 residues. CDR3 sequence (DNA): TGTGCCTGGAGCCTCGGGACTAGTACGGTAGATACGCAGTATTTT. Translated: CAWSLGTSTVDTQYF.

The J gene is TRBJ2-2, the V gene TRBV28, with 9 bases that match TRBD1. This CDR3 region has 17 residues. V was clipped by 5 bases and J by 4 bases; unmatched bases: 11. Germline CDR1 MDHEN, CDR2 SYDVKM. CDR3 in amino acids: CASSRIPGQGFTGELFF. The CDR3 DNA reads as TGTGCCAGCAGTCGAATTCCGGGACAGGGATTCACCGGGGAGCTGTTTTTT. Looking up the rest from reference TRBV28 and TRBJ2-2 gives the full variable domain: DVKVTQSSRYLVKRTGEKVFLECVQDMDHENMFWYRQDPGLGLRLIYFSYDVKMKEKGDIPEGYSVSREKKERFSLILESASTNQTSMYLCASSRIPGQGFTGELFFGEGSRLTVL.

CDR3: CASSFDARTSGSYEQYF. CDR3 DNA: TGCGCCAGCAGCTTTGATGCCAGGACTAGCGGATCCTACGAGCAGTACTTC. The chain employs TRBV5-1 and TRBJ2-7; TRBD2 aligns across 10 bases. CDR3 length: 17 residues. The germline CDR1 and CDR2 sequences are SGHRS and YFSETQ. The trim removed 2 bases at V and 1 base at J, leaving 9 bases unmatched. The variable domain in full, with the rest retrieved from reference TRBV5-1 and TRBJ2-7, is KAGVTQTPRYLIKTRGQQVTLSCSPISGHRSVSWYQQTPGQGLQFLFEYFSETQRNKGNFPGRFSGRQFSNSRSEMNVSTLELGDSALYLCASSFDARTSGSYEQYFGPGTRLTVT.

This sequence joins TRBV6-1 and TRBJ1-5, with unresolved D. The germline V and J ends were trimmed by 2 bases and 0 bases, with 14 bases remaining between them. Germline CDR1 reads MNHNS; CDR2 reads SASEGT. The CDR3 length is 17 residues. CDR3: CASSEKAASDSNQPQHF. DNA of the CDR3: TGTGCCAGCAGTGAAAAGGCGGCGTCCGATAGCAATCAGCCCCAGCATTTT.

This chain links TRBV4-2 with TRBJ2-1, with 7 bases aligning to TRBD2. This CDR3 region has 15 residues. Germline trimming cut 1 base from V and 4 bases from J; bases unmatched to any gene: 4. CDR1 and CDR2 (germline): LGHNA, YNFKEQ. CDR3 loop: CASSQAGGEYNEQFF. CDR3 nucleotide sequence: TGTGCCAGCAGCCAAGCGGGAGGCGAGTACAATGAGCAGTTCTTC.

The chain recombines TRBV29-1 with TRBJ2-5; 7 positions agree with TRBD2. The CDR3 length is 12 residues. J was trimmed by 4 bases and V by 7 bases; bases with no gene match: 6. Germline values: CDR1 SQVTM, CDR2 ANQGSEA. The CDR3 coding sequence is TGCAGCGCCACCCCGGGAGGAGAGACCCAGTACTTC. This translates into CSATPGGETQYF.

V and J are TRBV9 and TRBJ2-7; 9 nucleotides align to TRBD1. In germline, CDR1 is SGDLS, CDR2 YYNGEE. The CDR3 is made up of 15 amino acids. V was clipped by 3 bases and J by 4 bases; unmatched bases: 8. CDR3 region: CASSASDRGMYEQYF. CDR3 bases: TGTGCCAGCAGCGCCTCGGACAGGGGCATGTACGAGCAGTACTTC.